This section outlines one T cell receptor beta chain sequence together with its context. Its specificity is not known. TCRdb re-analysed the 5' RACE reads in MiXCR, keeping a single row per CDR3 protein. The table has about 50,000 distinct CDR3 sequences, around 15% seen once; the top ten hold over 3.5%. Trimming removed 5 bases from V and 7 bases from J, with 12 bases in between. This CDR3 has 12 residues. CDR1 is SQVTM and CDR2 is ANQGSEA in the germline V gene. This sample is part of a study of early T cells in non-severe SARS-CoV-2 infection. Study-wide results and limits: Lookups in VDJdb leaned toward anti-spike CD8 responses and missed private and CD4 specificities.

This sample comprised whole blood, obtained at baseline. The rearrangement joins TRBV29-1 to TRBJ2-1; D unclear. The sequence derives from an adult who was a healthcare worker with PCR-confirmed SARS-CoV-2 infection or an uninfected control (not recorded which). The CDR3 here is CSVRPRMNEQFF. Here the CDR3 DNA reads TGCAGCGTTCGGCCTCGGATGAATGAGCAGTTCTTC.